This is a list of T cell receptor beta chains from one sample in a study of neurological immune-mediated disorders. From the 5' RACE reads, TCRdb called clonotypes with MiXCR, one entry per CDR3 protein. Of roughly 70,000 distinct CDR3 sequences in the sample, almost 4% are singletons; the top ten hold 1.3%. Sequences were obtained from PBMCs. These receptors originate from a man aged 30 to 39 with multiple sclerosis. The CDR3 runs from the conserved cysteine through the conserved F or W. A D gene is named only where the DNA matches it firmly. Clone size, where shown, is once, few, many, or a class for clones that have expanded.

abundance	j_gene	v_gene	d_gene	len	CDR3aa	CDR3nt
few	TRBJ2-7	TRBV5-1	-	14	CASSLGRADYEQYF	TGCGCCAGCAGCTTAGGCAGGGCAGACTACGAGCAGTACTTC
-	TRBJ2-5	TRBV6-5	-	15	CASSYSGTPIETQYF	TGTGCCAGCAGTTACTCCGGGACTCCAATAGAGACCCAGTACTTC
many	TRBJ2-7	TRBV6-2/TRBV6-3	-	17	CASSPRRRGLDSYEQYF	TGTGCCAGCAGTCCCCGACGCCGGGGACTCGACTCCTACGAGCAGTACTTC
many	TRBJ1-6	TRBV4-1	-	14	CASSPGTVDSPLHF	TGCGCCAGCAGCCCCGGGACGGTAGATTCACCCCTCCACTTT
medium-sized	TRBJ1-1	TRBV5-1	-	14	CASSLSQVNTEAFF	TGCGCCAGCAGCTTGAGCCAGGTGAACACTGAAGCTTTCTTT
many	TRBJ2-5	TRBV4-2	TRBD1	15	CASSQEDRAQETQYF	TGTGCCAGCAGCCAAGAGGACAGGGCCCAAGAGACCCAGTACTTC
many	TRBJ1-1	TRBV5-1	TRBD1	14	CASSIGQGNTEAFF	TGCGCCAGCAGCATTGGACAGGGGAACACTGAAGCTTTCTTT
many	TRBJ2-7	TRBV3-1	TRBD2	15	CASSQEASGNYEQYF	TGTGCCAGCAGCCAAGAGGCTAGCGGCAACTACGAGCAGTACTTC
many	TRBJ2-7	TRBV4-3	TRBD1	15	CASSQLDRAAYEQYF	TGCGCCAGCAGCCAATTGGACAGGGCCGCCTACGAGCAGTACTTC
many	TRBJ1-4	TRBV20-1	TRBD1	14	CSAFGQGPNEKLFF	TGCAGTGCCTTTGGACAGGGTCCCAATGAAAAACTGTTTTTT
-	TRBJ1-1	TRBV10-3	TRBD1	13	CAISGTGRTEAFF	TGTGCCATCAGCGGGACAGGGCGAACTGAAGCTTTCTTT
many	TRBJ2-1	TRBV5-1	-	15	CASSSANFIGNEQFF	TGCGCCAGCAGCTCCGCCAACTTTATTGGCAATGAGCAGTTCTTC
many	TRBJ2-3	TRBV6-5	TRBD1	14	CASKQGSWTDTQYF	TGTGCCAGCAAACAGGGGTCTTGGACAGATACGCAGTATTTT
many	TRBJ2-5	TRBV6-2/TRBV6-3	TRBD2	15	CASRPGLAEGETQYF	TGTGCCAGCAGGCCGGGACTAGCGGAGGGGGAGACCCAGTACTTC
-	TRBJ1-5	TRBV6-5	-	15	CASSYSMVARQPQNF	TGTGCCAGCAGTTACTCGATGGTGGCACGTCAGCCCCAGAATTTT
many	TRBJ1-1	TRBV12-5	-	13	CASGLVLGSEAFF	TGTGCTAGTGGTTTGGTTCTAGGGTCTGAGGCTTTCTTT
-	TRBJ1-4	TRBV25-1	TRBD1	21	CASSESESTGGRIATNEKLFF	TGTGCCAGCAGTGAAAGTGAATCGACAGGGGGTAGAATTGCAACTAATGAAAAACTGTTTTTT
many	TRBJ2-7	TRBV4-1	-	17	CASSQDSGPAPSYEQYF	TGCGCCAGCAGCCAAGATAGTGGGCCGGCCCCGTCCTACGAGCAGTACTTC
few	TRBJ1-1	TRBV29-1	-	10	CSVTRGEAFF	TGCAGCGTCACCAGGGGTGAAGCTTTCTTT
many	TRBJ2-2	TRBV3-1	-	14	CASSNGLNTGELFF	TGTGCCAGCAGCAATGGACTGAACACCGGGGAGCTGTTTTTT
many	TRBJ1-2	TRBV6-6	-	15	CASTEGGGLNYGYTF	TGTGCCAGCACCGAAGGGGGAGGGTTGAACTATGGCTACACCTTC
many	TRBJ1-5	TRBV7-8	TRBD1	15	CASSFRDRGWQPQHF	TGTGCCAGCAGCTTCCGGGACAGGGGCTGGCAGCCCCAGCATTTT
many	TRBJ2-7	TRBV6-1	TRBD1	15	CASRVSRQGTYEQYF	TGTGCCAGCAGGGTTTCCCGACAGGGCACCTACGAGCAGTACTTC
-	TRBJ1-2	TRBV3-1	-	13	CASTLSPGTGYTF	TGTGCCAGCACCCTAAGCCCAGGGACTGGCTACACCTTC
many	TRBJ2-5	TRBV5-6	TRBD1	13	CASSLTGEETQYF	TGTGCCAGCAGCTTGACAGGGGAAGAGACCCAGTACTTC
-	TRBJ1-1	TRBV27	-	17	CASSLHPSLPLNTEAFF	TGTGCCAGCAGTTTACATCCTTCTCTGCCTTTGAACACTGAAGCTTTCTTT
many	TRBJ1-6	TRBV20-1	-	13	CREEAASDSPLHF	TGCAGGGAAGAGGCCGCTTCGGATTCACCCCTCCACTTT
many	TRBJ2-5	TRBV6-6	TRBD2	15	CASTLGGGPKETQYF	TGTGCCAGCACCCTTGGCGGGGGACCGAAAGAGACCCAGTACTTC
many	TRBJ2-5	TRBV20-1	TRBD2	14	CSAREVAGQETQYF	TGCAGTGCTAGAGAGGTAGCGGGACAAGAGACCCAGTACTTC
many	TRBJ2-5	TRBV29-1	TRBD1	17	CSVEDPRTGEVEETQYF	TGCAGCGTTGAAGATCCACGGACAGGGGAGGTAGAAGAGACCCAGTACTTC
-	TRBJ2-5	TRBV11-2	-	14	CASSLPFRLETQYF	TGTGCCAGCAGCTTACCTTTTAGGTTGGAGACCCAGTACTTC
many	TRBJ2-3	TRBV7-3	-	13	CASSRQLTDTQYF	TGTGCCAGCTCACGGCAGCTCACAGATACGCAGTATTTT
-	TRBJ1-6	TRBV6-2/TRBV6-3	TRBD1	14	CASRPGQAFSPLHF	TGTGCCAGCAGACCGGGACAGGCCTTTTCACCCCTCCACTTT
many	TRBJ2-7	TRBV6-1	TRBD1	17	CASSDRRGTGGTYEQYF	TGTGCCAGCAGCGACAGGCGGGGAACAGGGGGTACCTACGAGCAGTACTTC
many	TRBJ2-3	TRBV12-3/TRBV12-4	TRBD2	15	CASSLAGGLLDTQYF	TGTGCCAGCAGCTTAGCGGGGGGGCTTTTGGATACGCAGTATTTT
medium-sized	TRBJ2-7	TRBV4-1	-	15	CASSQVGFNTYEQYF	TGCGCCAGCAGCCAAGTGGGGTTCAACACCTACGAGCAGTACTTC
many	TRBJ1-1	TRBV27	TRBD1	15	CASSSRTGMNTEAFF	TGTGCCAGCAGTTCTAGGACAGGCATGAACACTGAAGCTTTCTTT
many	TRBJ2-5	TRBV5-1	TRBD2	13	CASSPGGQETQYF	TGCGCCAGCAGCCCGGGGGGGCAAGAGACCCAGTACTTC
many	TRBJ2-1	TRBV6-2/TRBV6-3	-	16	CASSYTRTVSYNEQFF	TGTGCCAGCAGTTACACAAGGACGGTTTCCTACAATGAGCAGTTCTTC
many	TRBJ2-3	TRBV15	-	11	CATSVGDTQYF	TGTGCCACCAGTGTAGGAGATACGCAGTATTTT
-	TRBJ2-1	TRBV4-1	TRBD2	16	CASSQEPAGGYNEQFF	TGCGCCAGCAGCCAAGAACCAGCGGGGGGTTACAATGAGCAGTTCTTC